This TCR beta chain was sequenced for a study of blood T cell repertoires in COVID-19. Looking at the study overall: From the United States, Italy and Spain came samples of acute and convalescent COVID-19. The cDNA or gDNA used as material had been derived from T cells, B-cell-depleted T cells, or PBMCs.

Germline assignment: CDR1 KGHSH and CDR2 LQKENI. Trimming shortened V by 0 bases and J by 7 bases, and 10 bases separated the two germline ends. The CDR3 length is 15 residues. Measured with immunoSEQ multiplex PCR; TCRdb has only the in-frame clones, and not every one. The repertoire holds about 35,000 clones, with 87% as singletons. Sample: peripheral blood. This clonotype originated in a human donor in a cohort sampled during active COVID-19. The chain recombines TRBV18 with TRBJ1-6; D perhaps matches TRBD1 (6 bases). CDR3 in amino acids: CASSPPQGRNSPLHF. CDR3 coding DNA: TGTGCCAGCTCACCACCACAGGGTCGAAATTCACCCCTCCACTTT.